What follows are 18 T cell receptor beta chains derived from one specimen sequenced in a study of OX40 agonist ivuxolimab in advanced cancers. Libraries were prepared by immunoSEQ multiplex PCR; TCRdb keeps only in-frame clonotypes and omits some of them. The repertoire holds tens of thousands of clones, with approximately 81% as singletons. The sequencing here drew on CD4+ or CD8+ T cells sorted from blood, taken in a trial of the OX40 agonist ivuxolimab. The receptors were gathered from an adult with an advanced solid tumor such as melanoma, head and neck, liver or kidney cancer.

This chain connects TRBV10-3 to TRBJ2-3; D is unresolved. The V end lost 0 bases, the J end lost 7 bases, and 5 bases lay between the germline ends. The CDR3 totals 12 residues. Germline V gene sequence: CDR1 ENHRY, CDR2 SYGVKD. CDR3 bases: TGTGCCATCAGTGAGTCGGCTTATACGCAGTATTTT. As protein: CAISESAYTQYF.

This clone was seen more than once but under ten times. This chain links TRBV5-4 with TRBJ2-6; no firm D call. This CDR3 is 17 amino acids long. The V and J ends lost 4 bases and 1 base respectively, with 15 bases between them. Germline CDR1 is SGHNT and CDR2 is YYREEE (reference sequence). The CDR3 nucleotides read TGTGCCAGCAGCCTAACCGGCCGACCATCTGGGGCCAACGTCCTGACTTTC. Its translation: CASSLTGRPSGANVLTF.

The rearrangement uses TRBV5-1 and TRBJ2-3, with 9 bases that match TRBD2. V was pared by 3 bases and J by 4 bases, with 6 bases of the junction left unmatched. The germline gives CDR1 SGHRS, CDR2 YFSETQ. The CDR3 extends over 15 amino acids. The CDR3 coding sequence is TGCGCCAGCAGCTCGATAGCGGGAGTCGCAGATACGCAGTATTTT. It yields the protein CASSSIAGVADTQYF.

This sequence joins TRBV2 and TRBJ2-1; 13 nucleotides align to TRBD2. Germline V gene lookup returns CDR1 SNHLY and CDR2 FYNNEI. With 6 bases clipped from V and 3 bases from J, the junction kept 2 bases outside the gene matches. The CDR3 has 15 amino acids. CDR3 region: CASSGLAGVYNEQFF. Written as DNA, the CDR3 is TGTGCCAGCAGCGGACTAGCGGGAGTCTACAATGAGCAGTTCTTC.

The genes are TRBV7-2 and TRBJ2-7, with D hard to call. Trimming took off 5 bases at V and 5 bases at J, with 16 bases between the two ends. Germline V gene sequence: CDR1 SGHTA, CDR2 FQGNSA. The CDR3 has 14 amino acids. The CDR3 reads CASSPRTRIHEQYF. CDR3 DNA: TGTGCCAGCAGCCCCAGGACCCGCATCCACGAGCAGTACTTC.

The V and J genes are TRBV2 and TRBJ2-5; TRBD2 matches 11 bases. Germline V gene lookup returns CDR1 SNHLY and CDR2 FYNNEI. CDR3 size: 16 residues. V lost 2 bases to trimming and J lost 5 bases; unmatched junction nucleotides: 7. In DNA, the CDR3 is TGTGCCAGCAGTGAAAATAGCGGGAGGGCCTGGGAGACCCAGTACTTC. Protein product: CASSENSGRAWETQYF.

The V and J genes are TRBV7-6 and TRBJ2-5; D is unclear. Germline-derived CDR1 and CDR2 are SGHVS and FNYEAQ. V was trimmed by 5 bases and J by 1 base, leaving 8 bases between them. CDR3 length: 13 amino acids. This CDR3 is CASSQMSQETQYF. CDR3 coding DNA: TGTGCCAGCAGCCAAATGTCCCAAGAGACCCAGTACTTC.

The chain couples TRBV5-6 to TRBJ1-6; TRBD1 matches 8 bases. This CDR3 contains 17 residues. Germline assignment: CDR1 SGHDT and CDR2 YYEEEE. V was pared by 3 bases and J by 0 bases, with 5 bases of the junction left unmatched. The CDR3 bases are TGTGCCAGCAGCTCGGACAGGGAGAGCTCCTATAATTCACCCCTCCACTTT. Translating gives CASSSDRESSYNSPLHF.

Remarks on this clone: The junction differs from germline at one of its ends, possibly a read error. This chain links TRBV7-9 with TRBJ2-7; 10 bases line up with TRBD1. Germline lookup yields CDR1 SEHNR and CDR2 FQNEAQ (reference sequence). This CDR3 region has 13 residues. CDR3 protein: CASSLGSRDRGLF. CDR3 bases: TGTGCCAGCAGCTTAGGTTCCCGGGACAGGGGTTTGTTC.

As for this clone: Other nucleotide sequences in the sample specify the same CDR3. The gene calls are TRBV7-9 and TRBJ1-4; a possible D gene is TRBD1 (5 bases). Between the trimmed V and J ends, which lost 3 bases and 1 base, there was a span of 6 bases. CDR1 and CDR2 from the germline V gene are SEHNR and FQNEAQ (reference sequence). This CDR3 comprises 14 residues. Here the CDR3 reads CASSFGGTNEKLFF. CDR3 coding DNA: TGTGCCAGCAGCTTCGGGGGAACTAATGAAAAACTGTTTTTT.

V is TRBV21-1 and J is TRBJ2-2; TRBD2 is taken as the D call from the table, unchecked against the DNA. TRBV21-1 is assigned pseudogene status. This CDR3 has 16 amino acids. The CDR3 spells CASPPNSDSSLAGLFF. In DNA, the CDR3 is TGTGCCAGTCCCCCTAATTCGGACTCTTCTTTGGCGGGGCTGTTTTTT.

CDR3 DNA: TGTGCCAGCAGCAACAGCATCTCTGGAAACACCATATATTTT. Translated: CASSNSISGNTIYF. The chain employs TRBV5-4 and TRBJ1-3; D is ambiguous. The CDR3 loop spans 14 amino acids. V was trimmed by 4 bases and J by 0 bases, leaving 8 bases between them. The germline CDR1 and CDR2 sequences are SGHNT and YYREEE (reference sequence).

The V and J genes are TRBV4-1 and TRBJ1-1, with no clear D. This CDR3 comprises 13 residues. V gave up 1 base and J gave up 5 bases, with 8 bases separating them. CDR1 and CDR2 from the germline V gene are MGHRA and YSYEKL. The CDR3 DNA sequence: TGCGCCAGCAGCCAAGGGGCCACTACTGAAGCTTTCTTT. As protein: CASSQGATTEAFF.

V usage is TRBV5-1 and J usage is TRBJ2-3; 8 nucleotides align to TRBD2. V lost 1 base, J lost 7 bases, and 14 bases stayed unmatched. This CDR3 is built from 17 residues. Germline loops: CDR1 SGHRS, CDR2 YFSETQ. The CDR3 bases are TGCGCCAGCAGCTTGTCCACGACTACTCGGGGGGGAAATACGCAGTATTTT. Protein product: CASSLSTTTRGGNTQYF.

This rearrangement joins TRBV11-2 to TRBJ2-1; D assignment may be TRBD1 or TRBD2 (5 bases each). CDR1 SGHAT and CDR2 FQNNGV come from the germline V gene. The length of the CDR3 is 15 residues. Trimming removed 1 base at V and 0 bases at J, with 7 bases between. The CDR3, as DNA: TGTGCCAGCAGCTTAGTGGGGGACTCCTACAATGAGCAGTTCTTC. Translation: CASSLVGDSYNEQFF.

This rearrangement joins TRBV28 to TRBJ2-2; unclear D gene. Germline V gives CDR1 MDHEN, CDR2 SYDVKM. V dropped 3 bases and J dropped 0 bases, with 8 bases sitting between them. CDR3 size: 15 residues. DNA of the CDR3: TGTGCCAGCAGTTTTGAGACAACGAACACCGGGGAGCTGTTTTTT. Translation: CASSFETTNTGELFF.

The chain couples TRBV6-5 to TRBJ2-7; 8 nucleotides align to TRBD1. The V segment lost 10 bases and the J segment 2 bases; nucleotides outside the gene matches: 10. Germline-derived CDR1 and CDR2 are MNHEY and SVGAGI. This CDR3 contains 14 residues. CDR3 loop: CATGRRTGTYEQYF. The DNA of the CDR3 is TGTGCCACAGGGAGGAGGACAGGGACCTACGAGCAGTACTTC.

V gene TRBV7-2 combines with J gene TRBJ2-3, with 12 bases matching TRBD2. The germline gives CDR1 SGHTA, CDR2 FQGNSA. The CDR3 spans 13 residues. V lost 8 bases, J lost 3 bases, and 0 bases stayed unmatched. The CDR3 spells CASGTSGTDTQYF. For the CDR3, the DNA is TGTGCCAGCGGGACTAGCGGGACAGATACGCAGTATTTT.